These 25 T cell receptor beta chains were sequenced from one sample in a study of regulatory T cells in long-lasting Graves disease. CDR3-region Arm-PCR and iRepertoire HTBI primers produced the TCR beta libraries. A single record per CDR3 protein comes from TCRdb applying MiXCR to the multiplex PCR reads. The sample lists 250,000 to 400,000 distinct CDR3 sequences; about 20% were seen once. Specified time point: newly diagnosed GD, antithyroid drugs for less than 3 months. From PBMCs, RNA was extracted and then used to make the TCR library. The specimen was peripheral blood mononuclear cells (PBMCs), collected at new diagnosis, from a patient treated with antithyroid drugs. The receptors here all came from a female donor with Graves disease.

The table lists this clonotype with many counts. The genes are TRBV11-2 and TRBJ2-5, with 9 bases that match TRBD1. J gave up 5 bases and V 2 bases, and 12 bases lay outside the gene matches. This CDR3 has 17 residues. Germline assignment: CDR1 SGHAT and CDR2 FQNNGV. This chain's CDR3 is CASSLPLQGAQAETQYF. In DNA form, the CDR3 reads TGTGCCAGCAGCTTACCTTTACAGGGGGCACAAGCGGAGACCCAGTACTTC.

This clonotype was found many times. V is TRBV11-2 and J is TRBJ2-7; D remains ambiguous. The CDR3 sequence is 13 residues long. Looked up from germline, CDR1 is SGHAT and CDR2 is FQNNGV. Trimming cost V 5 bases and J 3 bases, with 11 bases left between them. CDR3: CASSPGEHYEQYF. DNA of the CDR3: TGTGCCAGCAGCCCCGGCGAGCACTACGAGCAGTACTTC.

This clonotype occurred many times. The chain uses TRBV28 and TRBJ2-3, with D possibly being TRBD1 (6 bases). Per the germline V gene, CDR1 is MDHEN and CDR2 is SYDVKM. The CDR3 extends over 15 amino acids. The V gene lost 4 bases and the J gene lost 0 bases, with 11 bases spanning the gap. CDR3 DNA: TGTGCCAGCAGTTGGACAGTCCCTAGCACAGATACGCAGTATTTT. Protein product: CASSWTVPSTDTQYF.

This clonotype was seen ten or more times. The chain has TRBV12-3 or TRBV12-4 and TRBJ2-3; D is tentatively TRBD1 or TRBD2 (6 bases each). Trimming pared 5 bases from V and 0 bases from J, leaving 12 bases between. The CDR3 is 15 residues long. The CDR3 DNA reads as TGTGCCAGCAGTGACCGGGGGCCCAGCACAGATACGCAGTATTTT. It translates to CASSDRGPSTDTQYF.

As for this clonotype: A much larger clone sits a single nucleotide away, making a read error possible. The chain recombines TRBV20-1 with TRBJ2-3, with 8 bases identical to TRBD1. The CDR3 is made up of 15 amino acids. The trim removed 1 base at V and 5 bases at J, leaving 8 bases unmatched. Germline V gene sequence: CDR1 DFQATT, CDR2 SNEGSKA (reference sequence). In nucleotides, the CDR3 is TGCAGTGCTAGAGGTTTGGCCAGGGGGCAAGATACGCAGTATTTT. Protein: CSARGLARGQDTQYF.

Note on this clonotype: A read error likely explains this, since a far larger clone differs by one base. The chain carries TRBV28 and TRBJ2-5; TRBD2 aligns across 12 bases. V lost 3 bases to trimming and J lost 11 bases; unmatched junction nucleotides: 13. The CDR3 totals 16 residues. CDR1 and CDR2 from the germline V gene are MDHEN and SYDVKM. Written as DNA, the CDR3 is TGTGCCAGCAGTTTTAGACTAGCGGGAGTCGTAAATGAGCAGTACTTC. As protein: CASSFRLAGVVNEQYF.

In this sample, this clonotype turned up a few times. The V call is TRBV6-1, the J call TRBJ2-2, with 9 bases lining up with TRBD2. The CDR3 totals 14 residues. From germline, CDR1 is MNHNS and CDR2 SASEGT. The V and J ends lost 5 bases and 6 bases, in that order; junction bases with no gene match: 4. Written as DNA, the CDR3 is TGTGCCAGCAGTCTCTTAGCGGGAGCCGGGGAGCTGTTTTTT. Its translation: CASSLLAGAGELFF.

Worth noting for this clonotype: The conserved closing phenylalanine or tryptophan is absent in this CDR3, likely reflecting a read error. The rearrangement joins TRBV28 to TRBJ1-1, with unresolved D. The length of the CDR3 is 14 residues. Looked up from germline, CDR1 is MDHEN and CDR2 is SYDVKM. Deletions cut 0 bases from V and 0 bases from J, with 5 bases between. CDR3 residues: CASSLWTVNTEAFL. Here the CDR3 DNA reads TGTGCCAGCAGTTTATGGACGGTGAACACTGAAGCTTTCCTT.

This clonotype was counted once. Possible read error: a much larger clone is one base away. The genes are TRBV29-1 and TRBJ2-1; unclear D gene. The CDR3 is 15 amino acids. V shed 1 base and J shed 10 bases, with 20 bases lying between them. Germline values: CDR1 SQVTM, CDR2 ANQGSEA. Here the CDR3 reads CSVEGFGGMAREQFF. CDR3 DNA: TGCAGCGTTGAAGGGTTTGGTGGGATGGCGCGGGAGCAGTTCTTC.

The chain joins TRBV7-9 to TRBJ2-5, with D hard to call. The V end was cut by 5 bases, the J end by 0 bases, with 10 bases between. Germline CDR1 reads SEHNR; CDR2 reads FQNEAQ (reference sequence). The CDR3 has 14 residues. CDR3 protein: CASSAIMDQETQYF. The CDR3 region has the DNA TGTGCCAGCAGCGCGATAATGGACCAAGAGACCCAGTACTTC.

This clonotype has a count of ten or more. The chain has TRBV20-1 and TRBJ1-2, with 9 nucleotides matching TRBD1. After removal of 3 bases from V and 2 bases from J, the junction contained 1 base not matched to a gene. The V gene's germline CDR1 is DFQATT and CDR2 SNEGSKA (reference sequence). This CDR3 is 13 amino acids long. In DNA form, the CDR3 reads TGCAGTGCTAGGACAGGGGGGAACTATGGCTACACCTTC. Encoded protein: CSARTGGNYGYTF.

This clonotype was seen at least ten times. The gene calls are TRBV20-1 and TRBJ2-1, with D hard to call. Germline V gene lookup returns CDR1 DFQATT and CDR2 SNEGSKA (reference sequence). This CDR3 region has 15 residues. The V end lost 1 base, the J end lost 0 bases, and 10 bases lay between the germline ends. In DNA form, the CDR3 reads TGCAGTGCTAGAGGTCTTATAAGCTCCTACAATGAGCAGTTCTTC. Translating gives CSARGLISSYNEQFF.

In DNA, the CDR3 is TGTGCCTGGGTATTAAGGAGGGCCTGGGATGAGCAGTTCTTC. Translating gives CAWVLRRAWDEQFF. V is TRBV30 and J is TRBJ2-1; D is perhaps TRBD2 (6 bases). The CDR3 runs to 14 residues. V was shortened by 5 bases and J by 8 bases, with 19 bases between the two germline ends. In germline, CDR1 is GTSNPN, CDR2 SVGIG (reference sequence).

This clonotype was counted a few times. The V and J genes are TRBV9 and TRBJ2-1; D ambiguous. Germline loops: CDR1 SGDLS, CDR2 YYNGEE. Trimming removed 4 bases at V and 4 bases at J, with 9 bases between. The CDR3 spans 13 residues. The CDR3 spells CASSPKSYNEQFF. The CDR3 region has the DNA TGTGCCAGCAGCCCCAAGTCGTACAATGAGCAGTTCTTC.

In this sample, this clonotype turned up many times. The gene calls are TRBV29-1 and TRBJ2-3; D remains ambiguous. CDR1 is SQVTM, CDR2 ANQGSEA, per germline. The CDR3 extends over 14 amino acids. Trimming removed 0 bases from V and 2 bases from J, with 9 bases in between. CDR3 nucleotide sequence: TGCAGCGTTGAAGATGGGTGGACCACAGATACGCAGTATTTT. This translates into CSVEDGWTTDTQYF.

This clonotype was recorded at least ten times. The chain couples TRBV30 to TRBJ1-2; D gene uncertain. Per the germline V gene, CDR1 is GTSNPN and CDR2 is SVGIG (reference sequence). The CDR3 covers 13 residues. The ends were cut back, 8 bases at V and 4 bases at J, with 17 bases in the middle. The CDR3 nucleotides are TGTGCCCAAAAAAACCTGGAGGGCTATGGCTACACCTTC. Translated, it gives CAQKNLEGYGYTF.

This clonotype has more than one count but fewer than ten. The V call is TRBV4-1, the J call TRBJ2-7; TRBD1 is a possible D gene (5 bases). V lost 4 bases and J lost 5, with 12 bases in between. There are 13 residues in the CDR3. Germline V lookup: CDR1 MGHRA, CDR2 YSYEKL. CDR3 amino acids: CASSPQYRNEQYF. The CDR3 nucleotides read TGCGCCAGCAGCCCCCAGTACAGGAACGAGCAGTACTTC.

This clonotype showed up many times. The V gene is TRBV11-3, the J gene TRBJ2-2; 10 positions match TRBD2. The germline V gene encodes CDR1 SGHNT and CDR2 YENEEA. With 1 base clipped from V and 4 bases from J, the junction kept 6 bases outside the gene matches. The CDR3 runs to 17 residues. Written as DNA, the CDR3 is TGTGCCAGCAGCTTAGCGCGGCTAGCGGGAGTCACCGGGGAGCTGTTTTTT. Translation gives CASSLARLAGVTGELFF.

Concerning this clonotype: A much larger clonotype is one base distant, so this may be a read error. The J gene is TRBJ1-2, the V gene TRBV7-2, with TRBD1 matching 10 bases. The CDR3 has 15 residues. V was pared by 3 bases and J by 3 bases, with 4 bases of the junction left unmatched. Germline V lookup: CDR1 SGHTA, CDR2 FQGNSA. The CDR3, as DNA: TGTGCCAGCAGCTTCGGGACAGGGGAGGACTATGGCTACACCTTC. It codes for CASSFGTGEDYGYTF.

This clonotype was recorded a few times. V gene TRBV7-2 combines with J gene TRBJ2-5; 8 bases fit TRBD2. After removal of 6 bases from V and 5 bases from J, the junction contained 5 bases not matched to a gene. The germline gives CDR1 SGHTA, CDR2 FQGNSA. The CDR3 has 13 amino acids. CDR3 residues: CASRPSGGETQYF. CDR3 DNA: TGTGCCAGCAGACCGTCGGGGGGGGAGACCCAGTACTTC. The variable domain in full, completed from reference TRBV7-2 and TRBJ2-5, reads GAGVSQSPSNKVTEKGKDVELRCDPISGHTALYWYRQSLGQGLEFLIYFQGNSAPDKSGLPSDRFSAERTGGSVSTLTIQRTQQEDSAVYLCASRPSGGETQYFGPGTRLLVL.

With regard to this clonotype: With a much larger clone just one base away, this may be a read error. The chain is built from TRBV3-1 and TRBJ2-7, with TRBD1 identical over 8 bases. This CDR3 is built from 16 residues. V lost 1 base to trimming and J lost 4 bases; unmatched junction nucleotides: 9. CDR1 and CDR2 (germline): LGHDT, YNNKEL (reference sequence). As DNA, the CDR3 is TGTGCCAGCAGCCAAGGGTCAACAGGGGGTTTATACGAGCAGTACTTC. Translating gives CASSQGSTGGLYEQYF.

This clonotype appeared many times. The CDR3 bases are TGTGCCAGCAGCGTAGGCAACGGGATCACCGGGGAGCTGTTTTTT. Protein sequence: CASSVGNGITGELFF. The chain links TRBV9 to TRBJ2-2, with TRBD2 as a possible D gene (5 bases). The V gene's germline CDR1 is SGDLS and CDR2 YYNGEE. V lost 0 bases, J lost 4 bases, and 10 bases lay in between. CDR3 length: 15 amino acids.

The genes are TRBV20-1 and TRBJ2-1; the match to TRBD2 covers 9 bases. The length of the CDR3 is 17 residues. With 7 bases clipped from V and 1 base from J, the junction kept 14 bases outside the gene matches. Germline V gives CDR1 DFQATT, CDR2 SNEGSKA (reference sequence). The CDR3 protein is CSVLLSGSHSSYNEQFF. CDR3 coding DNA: TGCAGTGTCTTGCTTAGCGGGAGCCACAGTTCCTACAATGAGCAGTTCTTC.

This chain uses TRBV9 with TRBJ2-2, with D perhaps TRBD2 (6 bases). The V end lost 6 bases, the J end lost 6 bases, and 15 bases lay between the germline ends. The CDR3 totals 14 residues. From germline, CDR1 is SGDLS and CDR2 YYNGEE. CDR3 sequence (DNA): TGTGCCAGCACGCGGGATCCCGGATCCGGGGAGCTGTTTTTT. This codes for CASTRDPGSGELFF.

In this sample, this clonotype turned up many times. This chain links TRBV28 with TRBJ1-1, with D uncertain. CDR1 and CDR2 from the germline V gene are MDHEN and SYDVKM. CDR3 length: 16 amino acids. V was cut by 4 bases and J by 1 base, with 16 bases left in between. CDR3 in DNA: TGTGCCAGCAGTTATTTTGTAGCTTTCTCGAACACTGAAGCTTTCTTT. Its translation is CASSYFVAFSNTEAFF.